Following are 23 T cell receptor beta chains from one sample sequenced in a study of blood T cell repertoires in COVID-19. Profiled with immunoSEQ multiplex PCR; TCRdb holds only in-frame clones, not every one. Among 270,000 or so clones listed, roughly 80% were seen once. The specimen sequenced was peripheral blood. Receptors originate from a human donor with COVID-19, enrolled during active disease. The donor label of this sample is uncertain.

This clone appeared a single time. V and J are TRBV28 and TRBJ1-6, with 7 bases identical to TRBD1. The germline gives CDR1 MDHEN, CDR2 SYDVKM. The CDR3 length is 16 residues. The junction had 9 bases not matched to a gene; V was cut back by 2 bases and J by 8 bases. The CDR3, as DNA: TGTGCCAGCAGTTTAAGGGAGACAGGGCGGCATTCACCCCTCCACTTT. As protein: CASSLRETGRHSPLHF. Based on the CDR3 plus reference TRBV28 and TRBJ1-6, the full variable domain is DVKVTQSSRYLVKRTGEKVFLECVQDMDHENMFWYRQDPGLGLRLIYFSYDVKMKEKGDIPEGYSVSREKKERFSLILESASTNQTSMYLCASSLRETGRHSPLHFGNGTRLTVT.

This chain joins TRBV7-9 and TRBJ2-1; a weak D match, TRBD1 (5 bases). The germline gives CDR1 SEHNR, CDR2 FQNEAQ (reference sequence). The V and J ends lost 9 bases and 6 bases respectively, with 9 bases between them. This CDR3 comprises 11 residues. The CDR3 sequence: CASKRGNEQFF. CDR3 sequence (DNA): TGTGCCAGTAAAAGGGGCAATGAGCAGTTCTTC.

This rearrangement joins TRBV5-1 to TRBJ2-2, with D tentatively TRBD2 (6 bases). Germline V CDR1 and CDR2: SGHRS, YFSETQ. The CDR3 sequence is 15 residues long. V lost 4 bases, J lost 4 bases, and 14 bases lay in between. The CDR3 reads CASSPFEEGTGELFF. DNA for the CDR3: TGCGCCAGCAGCCCTTTTGAGGAGGGCACCGGGGAGCTGTTTTTT.

This chain joins TRBV11-2 and TRBJ2-2, with 8 bases identical to TRBD2. This CDR3 comprises 17 residues. J gave up 4 bases and V 0 bases, and 7 bases lay outside the gene matches. The V gene's germline CDR1 is SGHAT and CDR2 FQNNGV. The chain's CDR3 is CASSLDSREGRTGELFF. In DNA, the CDR3 is TGTGCCAGCAGCTTAGATTCCCGGGAGGGTCGCACCGGGGAGCTGTTTTTT.

This rearrangement joins TRBV9 to TRBJ1-1; the D is unclear. V was pared by 1 base and J by 4 bases, with 8 bases between. CDR1 and CDR2 from the germline V gene are SGDLS and YYNGEE. The CDR3 contains 13 residues. DNA for the CDR3: TGTGCCAGCAGCGTATTGGAGGGCACTGAAGCTTTCTTT. Translated, it gives CASSVLEGTEAFF.

The rearrangement joins TRBV28 to TRBJ1-5, with no clear D. Germline CDR1 reads MDHEN; CDR2 reads SYDVKM. V lost 6 bases to trimming and J lost 7 bases, with 19 bases between them. This CDR3 comprises 15 residues. CDR3 sequence reads: CASSPRGSGEQPQHF. The CDR3 DNA follows: TGTGCCAGCAGCCCCCGTGGTTCGGGAGAGCAGCCCCAGCATTTT. The full variable domain, its missing parts supplied by reference TRBV28 and TRBJ1-5, is DVKVTQSSRYLVKRTGEKVFLECVQDMDHENMFWYRQDPGLGLRLIYFSYDVKMKEKGDIPEGYSVSREKKERFSLILESASTNQTSMYLCASSPRGSGEQPQHFGDGTRLSIL.

The chain uses TRBV9 and TRBJ2-7; D may be TRBD2 (6 bases). In germline, CDR1 is SGDLS, CDR2 YYNGEE. V was pared by 3 bases and J by 4 bases, with 20 bases between. This CDR3 is built from 16 residues. CDR3 nucleotide sequence: TGTGCCAGCAGCGCTCCCCCACTCGCGGGGTTTTACGAGCAGTACTTC. The encoded protein is CASSAPPLAGFYEQYF.

The chain links TRBV11-1 to TRBJ2-5; D ambiguous. V was cut by 3 bases and J by 4 bases, with 6 bases left in between. This CDR3 is built from 12 residues. In germline, CDR1 is SGHAT, CDR2 FQDESV (reference sequence). CDR3 region: CASSFRRETQYF. The CDR3 DNA reads TGTGCCAGCAGCTTCCGTCGAGAGACCCAGTACTTC.

The CDR3 DNA sequence: TGCAGCGTTGAAGGATCGACAGGGGTGAGTAAAGCTTTCTTT. The encoded protein is CSVEGSTGVSKAFF. This rearrangement joins TRBV29-1 to TRBJ1-1, with 8 bases aligning to TRBD1. J was trimmed by 9 bases and V by 1 base; bases with no gene match: 10. Looked up from germline, CDR1 is SQVTM and CDR2 is ANQGSEA. The CDR3 covers 14 residues.

The rearrangement uses TRBV30 and TRBJ1-4; D is perhaps TRBD1 (6 bases). With 0 bases removed from V and 1 base from J, the gap between germline ends came to 12 bases. The CDR3 runs 16 residues. From germline, CDR1 is GTSNPN and CDR2 SVGIG (reference sequence). CDR3 DNA sequence: TGTGCCTGGAGTGTACGCGGGGGCGGAACTAATGAAAAACTGTTTTTT. Protein sequence: CAWSVRGGGTNEKLFF.

This clone has a handful of counts. The chain joins TRBV30 to TRBJ1-6; maybe TRBD1 (6 bases). V lost 3 bases and J lost 5, with 8 bases in between. Germline CDR1 and CDR2: GTSNPN and SVGIG (reference sequence). There are 13 residues in the CDR3. DNA of the CDR3: TGTGCCTGGAGGTCAGGGGATAATTCACCCCTCCACTTT. Amino acids: CAWRSGDNSPLHF.

V is TRBV3-1 (or the pseudogene TRBV3-2) and J is TRBJ2-5, with 9 nucleotides matching TRBD2. V was clipped by 1 base and J by 2 bases; unmatched bases: 8. Germline V gene data show CDR1 as LGHDT and CDR2 as YNNKEL (reference sequence). The CDR3 is made up of 17 amino acids. The DNA of the CDR3 is TGTGCCAGCAGCCAAGGGAATCTAGCGGGATCTCAAGAGACCCAGTACTTC. Its translation is CASSQGNLAGSQETQYF.

The chain carries TRBV6-5 and TRBJ1-5; the D is unclear. CDR1 and CDR2 (germline): MNHEY, SVGAGI. The CDR3 runs to 13 residues. Trimming left V 2 bases short and J 1 base short, with 3 bases between. CDR3 amino acids: CASSYRSNQPQHF. The CDR3 nucleotides are TGTGCCAGCAGTTACCGGAGCAATCAGCCCCAGCATTTT.

The genes are TRBV19 and TRBJ2-1, with 9 bases that match TRBD1. This CDR3 region has 16 residues. CDR1 is LNHDA, CDR2 SQIVND, per germline (reference sequence). V shed 6 bases and J 8 bases; nucleotides not matched to a gene: 14. As DNA, the CDR3 is TGTGCCAGTAGCGGGCCCATGGACAGGGGTAAGGATGAGCAGTTCTTC. This translates into CASSGPMDRGKDEQFF.

This CDR3 reads CASRVPGGNTGELFF. CDR3 bases: TGTGCCAGCAGGGTCCCGGGGGGGAACACCGGGGAGCTGTTTTTT. The chain joins TRBV6-5 to TRBJ2-2; 7 positions match TRBD2. Trimming removed 6 bases from V and 1 base from J; junction bases left unmatched: 5. This CDR3 has 15 amino acids. In germline, CDR1 is MNHEY, CDR2 SVGAGI.

The V call is TRBV19, the J call TRBJ2-1; D remains unclear. CDR1 and CDR2 (germline): LNHDA, SQIVND (reference sequence). The CDR3 is made up of 16 amino acids. Between the trimmed V and J ends, which lost 9 bases and 2 bases, there was a span of 20 bases. The CDR3 DNA reads TGTGCCAGCACCCCAACAGCCAGGATCCCCTACAATGAGCAGTTCTTC. It encodes CASTPTARIPYNEQFF. Complete variable domain (other parts from reference TRBV19 and TRBJ2-1): DGGITQSPKYLFRKEGQNVTLSCEQNLNHDAMYWYRQDPGQGLRLIYYSQIVNDFQKGDIAEGYSVSREKKESFPLTVTSAQKNPTAFYLCASTPTARIPYNEQFFGPGTRLTVL.

V usage is TRBV29-1 and J usage is TRBJ1-2; 9 positions agree with TRBD1. Trimming at V came to 4 bases and at J to 5 bases, leaving 5 bases not matched to a gene. The CDR3 is 13 residues long. Germline V gives CDR1 SQVTM, CDR2 ANQGSEA. The CDR3 protein is CSVGTGERYGYTF. DNA for the CDR3: TGCAGCGTTGGGACAGGGGAACGGTATGGCTACACCTTC.

The gene calls are TRBV10-3 and TRBJ1-1, with D possibly matching TRBD1 (5 bases). Germline assignment: CDR1 ENHRY and CDR2 SYGVKD. The CDR3 runs to 14 residues. With 5 bases removed from V and 3 bases from J, the gap between germline ends came to 13 bases. This CDR3 is CAISFTGTDTEAFF. In nucleotides, the CDR3 is TGTGCCATCAGTTTTACAGGCACGGACACTGAAGCTTTCTTT.

In this sample, this clone turned up a few times. The chain recombines TRBV19 with TRBJ1-5, with D perhaps matching TRBD1 (6 bases). CDR3 length: 15 amino acids. Trimming removed 9 bases from V and 4 bases from J, with 19 bases in between. Germline CDR1 is LNHDA and CDR2 is SQIVND (reference sequence). CDR3 residues: CASRGGGFTNQPQHF. Here the CDR3 DNA reads TGTGCCAGCAGGGGAGGGGGGTTCACGAATCAGCCCCAGCATTTT.

The chain couples TRBV10-3 to TRBJ2-1, with 10 positions matching TRBD1. Germline assignment: CDR1 ENHRY and CDR2 SYGVKD. The CDR3 is made up of 15 amino acids. With 6 bases clipped from V and 7 bases from J, the junction kept 9 bases outside the gene matches. The DNA of the CDR3 is TGTGCCATCAGGGAGACAGGGGGCGCGGAAAATGAGCAGTTCTTC. This gives the protein CAIRETGGAENEQFF.

The chain uses TRBV11-1 and TRBJ2-7; TRBD1 agrees at 10 bases. V was pared by 5 bases and J by 1 base, with 2 bases of the junction left unmatched. The germline V gene has CDR1 SGHAT and CDR2 FQDESV (reference sequence). This CDR3 comprises 14 residues. The CDR3 DNA reads as TGTGCCAGCAGCGGGGACAGGGGTTCCTACGAGCAGTACTTC. Translating it yields CASSGDRGSYEQYF. The whole variable domain, filled in from reference TRBV11-1 and TRBJ2-7, reads EAEVAQSPRYKITEKSQAVAFWCDPISGHATLYWYRQILGQGPELLVQFQDESVVDDSQLPKDRFSAERLKGVDSTLKIQPAELGDSAMYLCASSGDRGSYEQYFGPGTRLTVT.

The V call is TRBV11-3, the J call TRBJ2-1; 8 nucleotides match TRBD2. CDR1 is SGHNT and CDR2 is YENEEA in the germline V gene. V shed 2 bases and J 2 bases; nucleotides not matched to a gene: 2. The CDR3 runs 15 residues. This CDR3 reads CASSLIAGPYNEQFF. Here the CDR3 DNA reads TGTGCCAGCAGCTTAATAGCGGGACCCTACAATGAGCAGTTCTTC.

The rearrangement uses TRBV28 and TRBJ1-5; D is ambiguous. Germline V gene sequence: CDR1 MDHEN, CDR2 SYDVKM. The V gene lost 2 bases and the J gene lost 7 bases, with 9 bases spanning the gap. The CDR3 consists of 13 residues. The DNA for the CDR3 is TGTGCCAGCAGTTTACCGGGATACCAGCCCCAGCATTTT. It yields the protein CASSLPGYQPQHF.